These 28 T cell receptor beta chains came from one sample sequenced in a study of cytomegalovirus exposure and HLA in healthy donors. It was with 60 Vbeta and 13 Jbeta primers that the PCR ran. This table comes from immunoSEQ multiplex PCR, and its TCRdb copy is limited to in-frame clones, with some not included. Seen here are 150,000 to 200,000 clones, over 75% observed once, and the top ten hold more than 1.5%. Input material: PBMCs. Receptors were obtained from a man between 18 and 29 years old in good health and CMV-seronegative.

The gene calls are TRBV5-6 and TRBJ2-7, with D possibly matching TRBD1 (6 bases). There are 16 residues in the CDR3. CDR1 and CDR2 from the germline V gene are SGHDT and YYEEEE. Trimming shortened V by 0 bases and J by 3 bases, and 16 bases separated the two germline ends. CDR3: CASSLGTALPLYEQYF. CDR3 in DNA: TGTGCCAGCAGCTTGGGGACAGCTTTACCCCTCTACGAGCAGTACTTC.

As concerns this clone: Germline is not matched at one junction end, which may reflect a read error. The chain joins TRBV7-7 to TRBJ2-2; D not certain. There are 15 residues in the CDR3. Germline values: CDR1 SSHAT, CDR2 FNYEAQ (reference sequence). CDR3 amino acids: CASSFSSSNTGELFF. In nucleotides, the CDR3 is TGTGCTAGCAGCTTTAGTTCGAGCAACACCGGGGAGCTGTTTTTT. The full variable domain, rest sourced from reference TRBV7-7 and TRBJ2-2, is GAGVSQSPRYKVTKRGQDVTLRCDPISSHATLYWYQQALGQGPEFLTYFNYEAQPDKSGLPSDRFSAERPEGSISTLTIQRTEQRDSAMYRCASSFSSSNTGELFFGEGSRLTVL.

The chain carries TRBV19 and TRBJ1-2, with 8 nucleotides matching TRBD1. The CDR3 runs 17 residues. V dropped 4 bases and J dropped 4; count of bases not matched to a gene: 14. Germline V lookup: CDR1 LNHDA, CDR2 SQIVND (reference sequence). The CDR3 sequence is CASSNPRTGTFGYGYTF. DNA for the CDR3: TGTGCCAGTAGTAACCCCAGGACAGGGACCTTTGGCTATGGCTACACCTTC.

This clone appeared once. The CDR3 region has the DNA TGTGCCAGCAGCCGACTGGGCAGGGGGGTACCCCAGCATTTT. This gives the protein CASSRLGRGVPQHF. The gene calls are TRBV7-2 and TRBJ1-5; 7 nucleotides match TRBD1. The CDR3 totals 14 residues. CDR1 and CDR2 from the germline V gene are SGHTA and FQGNSA. J lost 10 bases, V lost 5 bases, and 11 bases had no gene match.

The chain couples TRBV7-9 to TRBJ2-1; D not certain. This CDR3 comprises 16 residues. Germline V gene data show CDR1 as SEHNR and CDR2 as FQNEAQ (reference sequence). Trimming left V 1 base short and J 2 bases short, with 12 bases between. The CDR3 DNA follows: TGTGCCAGCAGCTTAGACCGGTTTGCCCCCTACAATGAGCAGTTCTTC. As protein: CASSLDRFAPYNEQFF.

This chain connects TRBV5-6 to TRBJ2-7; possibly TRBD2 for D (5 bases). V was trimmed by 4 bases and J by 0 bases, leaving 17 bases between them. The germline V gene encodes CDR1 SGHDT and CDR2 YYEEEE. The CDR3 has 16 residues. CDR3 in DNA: TGTGCCAGCAGCCCACCACAGCTAGCCATCTCCTACGAGCAGTACTTC. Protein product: CASSPPQLAISYEQYF.

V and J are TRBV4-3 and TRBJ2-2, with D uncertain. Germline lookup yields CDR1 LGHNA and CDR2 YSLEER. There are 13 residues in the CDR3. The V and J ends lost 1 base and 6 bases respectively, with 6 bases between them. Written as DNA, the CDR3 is TGCGCCAGCAGCCAAGCAGTCGCCGGGGAGCTGTTTTTT. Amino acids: CASSQAVAGELFF.

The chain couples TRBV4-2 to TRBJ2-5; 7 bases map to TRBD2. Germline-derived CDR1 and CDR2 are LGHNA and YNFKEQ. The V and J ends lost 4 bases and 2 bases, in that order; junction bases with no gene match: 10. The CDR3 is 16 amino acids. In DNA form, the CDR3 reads TGTGCCAGCAGCCGCCTGAGTGGCGGGGGTCAAGAGACCCAGTACTTC. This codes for CASSRLSGGGQETQYF.

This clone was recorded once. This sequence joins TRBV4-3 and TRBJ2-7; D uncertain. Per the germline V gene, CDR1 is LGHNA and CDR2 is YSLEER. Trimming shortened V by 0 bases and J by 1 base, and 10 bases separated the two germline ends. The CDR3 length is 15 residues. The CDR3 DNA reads TGCGCCAGCAGCCAAGACACATCCCAGTCCTACGAGCAGTACTTC. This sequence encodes CASSQDTSQSYEQYF.

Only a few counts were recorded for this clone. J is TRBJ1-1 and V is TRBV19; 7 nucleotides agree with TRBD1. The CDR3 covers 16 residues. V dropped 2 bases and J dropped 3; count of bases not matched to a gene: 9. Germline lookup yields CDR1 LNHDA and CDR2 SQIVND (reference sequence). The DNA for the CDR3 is TGTGCCAGTAGTATAATGTCAGGCCAGGGGGACACTGAAGCTTTCTTT. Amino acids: CASSIMSGQGDTEAFF.

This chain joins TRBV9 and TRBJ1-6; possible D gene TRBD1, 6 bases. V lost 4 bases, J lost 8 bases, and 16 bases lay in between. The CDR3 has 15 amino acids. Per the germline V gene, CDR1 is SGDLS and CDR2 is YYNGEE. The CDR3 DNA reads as TGTGCCAGCAGCCCCCAGGGGCTCATTGATTCACCCCTCCACTTT. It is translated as CASSPQGLIDSPLHF.

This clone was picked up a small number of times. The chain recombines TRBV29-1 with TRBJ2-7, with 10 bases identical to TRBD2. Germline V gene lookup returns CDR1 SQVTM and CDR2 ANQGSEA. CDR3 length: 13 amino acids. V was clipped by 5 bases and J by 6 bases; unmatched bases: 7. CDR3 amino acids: CSVPSGRASEQYF. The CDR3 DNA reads TGCAGCGTTCCCAGCGGGAGGGCCTCCGAGCAGTACTTC.

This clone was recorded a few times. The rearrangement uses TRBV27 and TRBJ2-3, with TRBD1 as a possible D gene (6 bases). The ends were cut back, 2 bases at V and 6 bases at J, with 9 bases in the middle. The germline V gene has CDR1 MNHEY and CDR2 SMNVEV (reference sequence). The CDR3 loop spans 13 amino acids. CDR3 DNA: TGTGCCAGCAGTTTAACAGGGATGGATACGCAGTATTTT. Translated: CASSLTGMDTQYF.

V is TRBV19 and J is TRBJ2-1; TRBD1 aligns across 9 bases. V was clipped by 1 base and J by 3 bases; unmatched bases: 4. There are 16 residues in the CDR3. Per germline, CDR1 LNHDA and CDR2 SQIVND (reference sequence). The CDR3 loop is CASSIAAGQGYNEQFF. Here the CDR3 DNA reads TGTGCCAGTAGTATAGCAGCGGGACAGGGCTACAATGAGCAGTTCTTC.

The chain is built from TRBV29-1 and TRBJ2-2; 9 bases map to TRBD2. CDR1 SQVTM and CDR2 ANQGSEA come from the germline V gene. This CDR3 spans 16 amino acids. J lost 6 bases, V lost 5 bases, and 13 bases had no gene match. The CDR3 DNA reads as TGCAGCGTTCCTAGGGATAGCGGGAGCGTCGCCGGGGAGCTGTTTTTT. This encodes CSVPRDSGSVAGELFF.

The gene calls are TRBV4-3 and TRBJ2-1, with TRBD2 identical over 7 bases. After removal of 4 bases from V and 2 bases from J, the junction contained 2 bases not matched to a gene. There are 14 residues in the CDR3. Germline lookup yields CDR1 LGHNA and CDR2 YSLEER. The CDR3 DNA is TGCGCCAGCAGCCTAGGGACTACCTACAATGAGCAGTTCTTC. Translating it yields CASSLGTTYNEQFF.

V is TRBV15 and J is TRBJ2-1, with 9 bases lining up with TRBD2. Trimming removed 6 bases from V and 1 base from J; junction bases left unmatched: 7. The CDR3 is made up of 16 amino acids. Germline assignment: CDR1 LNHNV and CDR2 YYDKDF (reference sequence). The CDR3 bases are TGTGCCACCAGTAAGAGCGGGGGGCCATCCTACAATGAGCAGTTCTTC. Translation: CATSKSGGPSYNEQFF.

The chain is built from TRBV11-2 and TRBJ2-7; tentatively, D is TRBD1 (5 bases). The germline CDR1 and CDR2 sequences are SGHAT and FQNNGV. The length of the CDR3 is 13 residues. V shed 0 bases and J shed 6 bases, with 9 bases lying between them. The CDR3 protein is CASSLDRVSEQYF. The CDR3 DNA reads TGTGCCAGCAGCTTAGACAGGGTATCCGAGCAGTACTTC.

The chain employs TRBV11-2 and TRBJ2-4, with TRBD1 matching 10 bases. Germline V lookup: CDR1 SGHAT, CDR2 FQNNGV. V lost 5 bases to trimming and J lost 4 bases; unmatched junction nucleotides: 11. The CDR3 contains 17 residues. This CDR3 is CASSHLPGQGGKNIQYF. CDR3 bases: TGTGCCAGCAGCCACCTTCCCGGACAGGGGGGGAAAAACATTCAGTACTTC.

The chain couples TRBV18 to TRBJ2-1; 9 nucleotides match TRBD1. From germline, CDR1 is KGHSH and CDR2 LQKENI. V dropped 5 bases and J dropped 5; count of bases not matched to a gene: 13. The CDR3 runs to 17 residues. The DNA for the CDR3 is TGTGCCAGCTCATCCTTGGACAGGGGTGGGGGCCACAATGAGCAGTTCTTC. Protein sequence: CASSSLDRGGGHNEQFF.

CDR3 amino acids: CSGRQRFNTEAFF. The DNA for the CDR3 is TGCAGCGGTAGACAGCGATTCAACACTGAAGCTTTCTTT. The chain couples TRBV29-1 to TRBJ1-1; possibly TRBD1 for D (5 bases). Per the germline V gene, CDR1 is SQVTM and CDR2 is ANQGSEA. The CDR3 sequence is 13 residues long. V lost 7 bases to trimming and J lost 2 bases, with 14 bases between them.

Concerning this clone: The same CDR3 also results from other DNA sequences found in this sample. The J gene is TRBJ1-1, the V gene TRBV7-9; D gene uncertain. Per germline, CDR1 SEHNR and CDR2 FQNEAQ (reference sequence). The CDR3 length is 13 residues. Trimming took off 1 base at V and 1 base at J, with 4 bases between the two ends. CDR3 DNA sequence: TGTGCCAGCAGCTTAGGCAGGAACACTGAAGCTTTCTTT. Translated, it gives CASSLGRNTEAFF.

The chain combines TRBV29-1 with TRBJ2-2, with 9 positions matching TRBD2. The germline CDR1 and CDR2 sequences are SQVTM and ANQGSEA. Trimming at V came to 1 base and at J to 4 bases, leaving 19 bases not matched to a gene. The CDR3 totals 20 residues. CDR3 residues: CSVEVFLAGPNRVGTGELFF. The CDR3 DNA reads TGCAGCGTTGAAGTTTTCCTAGCGGGGCCTAACAGGGTGGGCACCGGGGAGCTGTTTTTT.

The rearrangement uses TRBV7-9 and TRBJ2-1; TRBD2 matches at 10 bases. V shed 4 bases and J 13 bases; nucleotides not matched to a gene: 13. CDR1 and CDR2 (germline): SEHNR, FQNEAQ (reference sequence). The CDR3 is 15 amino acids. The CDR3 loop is CASSSPGQRGGIQFF. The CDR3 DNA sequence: TGTGCCAGCAGCTCGCCGGGGCAGCGGGGGGGCATTCAGTTCTTC.

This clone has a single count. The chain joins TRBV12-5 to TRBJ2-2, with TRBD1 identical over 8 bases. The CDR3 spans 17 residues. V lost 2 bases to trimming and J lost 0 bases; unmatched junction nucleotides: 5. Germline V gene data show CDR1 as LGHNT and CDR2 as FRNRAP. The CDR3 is CASGLPPDRANTGELFF. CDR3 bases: TGTGCTAGTGGTTTGCCACCGGACAGGGCGAACACCGGGGAGCTGTTTTTT.

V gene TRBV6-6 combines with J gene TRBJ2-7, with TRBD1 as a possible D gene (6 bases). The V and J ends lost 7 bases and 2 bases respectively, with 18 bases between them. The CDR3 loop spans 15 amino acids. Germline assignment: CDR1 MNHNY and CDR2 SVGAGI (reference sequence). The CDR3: CASISWDKGAYEQYF. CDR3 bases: TGTGCCAGCATCTCCTGGGACAAGGGGGCCTACGAGCAGTACTTC.

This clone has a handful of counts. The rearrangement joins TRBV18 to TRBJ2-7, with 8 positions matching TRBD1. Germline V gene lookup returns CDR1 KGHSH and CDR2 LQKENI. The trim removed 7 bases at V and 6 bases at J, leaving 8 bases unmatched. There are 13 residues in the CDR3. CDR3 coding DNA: TGTGCCAGCTTGTCAGGGGGCTCGGGCGAGCAGTACTTC. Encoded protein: CASLSGGSGEQYF.

In nucleotides, the CDR3 is TGTGCCAGCAGCCAAAGAAAAGCGGGTAATTCACCCCTCCACTTT. Its translation: CASSQRKAGNSPLHF. The V call is TRBV4-2, the J call TRBJ1-6; D is uncertain. The CDR3 totals 15 residues. Trimming removed 2 bases from V and 6 bases from J, with 11 bases in between. CDR1 is LGHNA and CDR2 is YNFKEQ in the germline V gene.